The rows below give T cell receptor beta chains drawn from one sample of a study of regulatory T cells in long-lasting Graves disease. TCRdb ran MiXCR on the multiplex PCR reads and lists one entry per CDR3 protein. The table has around 450,000 distinct CDR3 sequences, 15% seen once; the top ten hold about 8%. This same sample was also taken into another study, of T cells in Graves' hyperthyroidism and ophthalmopathy.

Sequences were derived from peripheral blood mononuclear cells (PBMCs), sampled at new diagnosis, from a patient treated with antithyroid drugs. Receptor source: a woman in her thirties or forties with Graves disease. The CDR3 runs from the conserved cysteine through the conserved F or W. A D gene is named only where the DNA matches it firmly. Only part of the rows carry a size: once, few, many, or a class if the clone is expanded.

D	size	V	J	DNA	CDR3
.	few	TRBV20-1	TRBJ1-5	TGCAGTGCTTCCGACGGACAGCCGAATCAGCCCCAGCATTTT	CSASDGQPNQPQHF
.	few	TRBV5-1	TRBJ2-1	TGCGCCAGCAGCTTGGGGCAGCCCTACAATGAGCAGTTCTTC	CASSLGQPYNEQFF
TRBD1	.	TRBV5-1	TRBJ1-1	TGCGCCAGCAGCACGGGGGGGACAGGGAACACTGAAGCTTTCTTT	CASSTGGTGNTEAFF
TRBD1	.	TRBV19	TRBJ2-7	TGTGCCAGTAGTAACCGGGACAGGGGAAAGCAGTACTTC	CASSNRDRGKQYF
.	many	TRBV28	TRBJ1-2	TGTGCCAGCAGTTTATTGGCAAGACAGCTTTCCAACTATGGCTACACCTTC	CASSLLARQLSNYGYTF
TRBD1	many	TRBV28	TRBJ1-1	TGTGCCAGCAGTTCCGAGGACAGGGGACGACCCACTGAAGCTTTCTTT	CASSSEDRGRPTEAFF
.	many	TRBV18	TRBJ2-7	TGTGCCAGCTCACCACGGTCACAAGGGGGCTACGAGCAGTACTTC	CASSPRSQGGYEQYF
.	many	TRBV9	TRBJ2-7	TGTGCCAGCAGCGTTGCTGGCTCCTACGAGCAGTACTTC	CASSVAGSYEQYF
.	many	TRBV2	TRBJ2-5	TGTGCCAGCAATTGGGGGTTTGAGGGGGAGACCCAGTACTTC	CASNWGFEGETQYF
.	.	TRBV20-1	TRBJ2-1	TGCAGTGCTAGAGAGGGGGCCTCAGGGCAGGGTTTGTACAATGAGCAGTTCTTC	CSAREGASGQGLYNEQFF
.	few	TRBV28	TRBJ1-5	TGTGCCAGCAGTTTGTCCCAGCAATACAATCAGCCCCAGCATTTT	CASSLSQQYNQPQHF
.	few	TRBV29-1	TRBJ2-3	TGCAGCGTTGCCCGGACAGCAGCTAGCACAGATACGCAGTATTTT	CSVARTAASTDTQYF
.	.	TRBV3-1	TRBJ1-4	TGTGCCAGCAGCCAAGCAAGGGACGACCATGAAAAACTGTTTTTT	CASSQARDDHEKLFF
.	.	TRBV7-2	TRBJ2-3	TGTGCCAGCAGCCTGGCTTATACGCAGTATTTT	CASSLAYTQYF
.	many	TRBV12-3/TRBV12-4	TRBJ1-5	TGTGCCAGCAAGGGAGGCCAGCCGGCTCAGCCCCAGCATTTT	CASKGGQPAQPQHF
TRBD2	many	TRBV10-3	TRBJ2-2	TGTGCCATCAGTGCCCGGCTAGCGGGAGTCACCGGGGAGCTGTTTTTT	CAISARLAGVTGELFF
TRBD2	many	TRBV28	TRBJ2-2	TGTGCCAGCACCTATAGCGGGAGTACCGGGGAGCTGTTTTTT	CASTYSGSTGELFF
TRBD2	many	TRBV28	TRBJ2-7	TGTGCCAGCAGTCTAATAGCGGGGGCCTACGAGCAGTACTTC	CASSLIAGAYEQYF
TRBD1	.	TRBV20-1	TRBJ1-6	TGCAGTGCTAGAGATGACGCCGGCAGGGGGCTTTTCTCACCCCTCCACTTT	CSARDDAGRGLFSPLHF
.	few	TRBV14	TRBJ2-7	TGTGCCAGCAGCCAAGATTGGATTCAAGGTGTTACCTACGAGCAGTACTTC	CASSQDWIQGVTYEQYF
.	many	TRBV6-2/TRBV6-3	TRBJ2-2	TGTGCCAGCAGAGAGATCGGGGAGCTGTTTTTT	CASREIGELFF
.	many	TRBV20-1	TRBJ2-1	TGCAGTGCCACAGACAATGAGCAGTTCTTC	CSATDNEQFF
TRBD2	many	TRBV27	TRBJ2-2	TGTGCCAGCAGTTTATCTTGGCTAGCGGGAGGACGCGCCGGGGAGCTGTTTTTT	CASSLSWLAGGRAGELFF
.	many	TRBV6-2/TRBV6-3	TRBJ2-1	TGTGCCAGCAGTTCGGACGGAATAATAGAGTCTTTCGATGAGCAGTTCTTC	CASSSDGIIESFDEQFF
TRBD1	.	TRBV4-2	TRBJ2-2	TGTGCCAGCAGCCAAACAGGGGGAAGAGCCGGGGAGCTGTTTTTT	CASSQTGGRAGELFF
.	many	TRBV29-1	TRBJ2-1	TGCAGCGTCAAGGACGGGAACAATGAGCAGTTCTTC	CSVKDGNNEQFF
.	many	TRBV30	TRBJ2-5	TGTGCCTGGAGTGTATCTCCAGGGGCAAAGACCCAGTACTTC	CAWSVSPGAKTQYF
.	.	TRBV30	TRBJ1-5	TGTGCCTGGAGCCACAATGGTGTTCAGCCCCAGCATTTT	CAWSHNGVQPQHF
TRBD2	many	TRBV14	TRBJ2-3	TGTGCCAGCAGCCAAGATTTCGGACTAGTTATGACAGATACGCAGTATTTT	CASSQDFGLVMTDTQYF
.	few	TRBV28	TRBJ1-2	TGTGCCAGCAGTTCGACAGCCCCAAACCGCTACACCTTC	CASSSTAPNRYTF
.	many	TRBV11-3	TRBJ2-3	TGTGCCTCAGGGAGGGGGAGCACAGATACGCAGTATTTT	CASGRGSTDTQYF
TRBD1	many	TRBV2	TRBJ1-6	TGTGCCAGCAGTGAAGACAGGGGGGGTTCACCCCTCCACTTT	CASSEDRGGSPLHF
.	many	TRBV19	TRBJ1-5	TGTGCCAGTAGTACCCCAGGGGCGGCTCAGCCCCAGCATTTT	CASSTPGAAQPQHF
TRBD1	.	TRBV12-3/TRBV12-4	TRBJ2-7	TGTGCCAGCAGTTTAGGACAGGGGTACGCCTACGAGCAGTACTTC	CASSLGQGYAYEQYF
.	many	TRBV7-9	TRBJ2-5	TGTGCCAGCAGCTTAGCGGAACTAGCCGGGGAGACCCAGTACTTC	CASSLAELAGETQYF
.	many	TRBV5-1	TRBJ2-3	TGCGCCAGCAGCTTGGGACCAAGCCGGGGCCTTCCAGATACGCAGTATTTT	CASSLGPSRGLPDTQYF
TRBD1	.	TRBV7-9	TRBJ2-1	TGTGCCAGCAGCTCTCTACGGACAGGTCCCTACAATGAGCAGTTCTTC	CASSSLRTGPYNEQFF
TRBD1	few	TRBV27	TRBJ1-5	TGTGCCAGCAGTCAACAGGGGGTTAGCCAGCCCCAGCATTTT	CASSQQGVSQPQHF
.	.	TRBV24-1	TRBJ2-1	TGTGCCACCAGTGATTTGCTGAGGGATGAGCAGTTCTTC	CATSDLLRDEQFF
.	many	TRBV9	TRBJ1-4	TGTGCCAGCAGCCAGGGGAAGTCTAATGAAAAACTGTTTTTT	CASSQGKSNEKLFF
TRBD1	many	TRBV27	TRBJ2-7	TGTGCCAGCAGCCCCCGGGACAGGGGACCCTACGAGCAGTACTTC	CASSPRDRGPYEQYF
.	many	TRBV12-5	TRBJ2-7	TGTGCTAGTGGTCTCTACGCTGACTCCTACGAGCAGTACTTC	CASGLYADSYEQYF
.	.	TRBV29-1	TRBJ2-4	TGCAGCGTCTCGGGTGGGGGAAACATTCAGTACTTC	CSVSGGGNIQYF
TRBD1	many	TRBV7-8	TRBJ2-5	TGTGCCAGCAGCCGCGGTTTGGGACAGATAGAAGAGACCCAGTACTTC	CASSRGLGQIEETQYF
TRBD1	.	TRBV5-5	TRBJ1-1	TGTGCCAGCAGCTTCGAGGGGGCGGTTGGCACTGAAGCTTTCTTT	CASSFEGAVGTEAFF
.	.	TRBV6-2/TRBV6-3	TRBJ2-7	TGTGCCAGCAGTTACTCGCCCCAGGCACAGTACTTC	CASSYSPQAQYF
TRBD1	many	TRBV19	TRBJ1-1	TGTGCCAGTAGTATCGGACAGGGGAACACTGAAGCTTTCTTT	CASSIGQGNTEAFF
.	many	TRBV5-5	TRBJ2-2	TGTGCCAGCAGCTTGGACCCAAACAGAGGCGGGGAGCTGTTTTTT	CASSLDPNRGGELFF
.	.	TRBV6-2/TRBV6-3	TRBJ2-1	TGTGCCAGCAACAAACCCCTTTCGGGTGGCTCCTACGAGCAGTTCTTC	CASNKPLSGGSYEQFF
.	many	TRBV7-9	TRBJ2-7	TGTGCCAGCAGCTTAGAGGTCGGGGGGCCCTACGAGCAGTACTTC	CASSLEVGGPYEQYF
TRBD1	many	TRBV12-3/TRBV12-4	TRBJ1-1	TGTGCCAGCACGTCTTACAGGGGGCTGGGTGAAGCTTTCTTT	CASTSYRGLGEAFF
.	many	TRBV7-2	TRBJ2-7	TGTGCCAGCAGCTCGGACGGCTTCTACGAGCAGTACTTC	CASSSDGFYEQYF
.	.	TRBV20-1	TRBJ2-1	TGCAGTGGTGAGTCCTACAATGAGCAGTTCTTC	CSGESYNEQFF
.	many	TRBV7-2	TRBJ1-1	TGTGCCAGCAGCTTACGGGGACCGACCGGGACTGAAGCTTTCTTT	CASSLRGPTGTEAFF
.	many	TRBV12-3/TRBV12-4	TRBJ1-1	TGTGCCAGCAGTTTGTGGAACACTGAAGCTTTCTTT	CASSLWNTEAFF